The 32 T cell receptor beta chains below were found in one sample sequenced in a study of blood T cells in healthy people across ages. Together with a sample-barcoded 5' primer, a J-beta primer mix was included in a second PCR lasting roughly 6 to 12 cycles. TCRdb re-analysed the 5' RACE reads in MiXCR, keeping a single row per CDR3 protein. The sample carries around 970,000 distinct CDR3 sequences, roughly half recorded once. The specimen was blood. The origin of the receptors is an older woman in good health.

In this sample, this clonotype turned up many times. The chain couples TRBV5-1 to TRBJ2-7; a possible D gene is TRBD1 (5 bases). The CDR3 extends over 14 amino acids. Germline V lookup: CDR1 SGHRS, CDR2 YFSETQ. Trimming removed 1 base from V and 2 bases from J, with 10 bases in between. Written as DNA, the CDR3 is TGCGCCAGCAGCTTGTTGCGCAGGGCCTACGAGCAGTACTTC. It codes for CASSLLRRAYEQYF. The full variable domain, completed using reference TRBV5-1 and TRBJ2-7, is KAGVTQTPRYLIKTRGQQVTLSCSPISGHRSVSWYQQTPGQGLQFLFEYFSETQRNKGNFPGRFSGRQFSNSRSEMNVSTLELGDSALYLCASSLLRRAYEQYFGPGTRLTVT.

In its sample, this clonotype was seen a few times. This chain links TRBV9 with TRBJ2-5, with TRBD2 identical over 11 bases. Trimming took 2 bases from V and 11 from J; bases not matched to a gene: 8. From germline, CDR1 is SGDLS and CDR2 YYNGEE. This CDR3 spans 14 amino acids. CDR3 in DNA: TGTGCCAGCAGCGTTAGCGGGAGGGCTGGAGAGCAGTACTTC. This encodes CASSVSGRAGEQYF. The complete variable domain, with remaining parts taken from reference TRBV9 and TRBJ2-5, reads DSGVTQTPKHLITATGQRVTLRCSPRSGDLSVYWYQQSLDQGLQFLIQYYNGEERAKGNILERFSAQQFPDLHSELNLSSLELGDSALYFCASSVSGRAGEQYFGPGTRLLVL.

This clonotype was picked up a small number of times. A clone one base away is much larger, so this may be a read error. The chain couples TRBV7-2 to TRBJ2-7; D may be TRBD2 (6 bases). Trimming removed 2 bases at V and 0 bases at J, with 8 bases between. This CDR3 region has 14 residues. From germline, CDR1 is SGHTA and CDR2 FQGNSA. The CDR3 bases are TGTGCCAGCAGCTTACCGGGAGTCTCCTACGAGCAGTACTTC. Its protein is CASSLPGVSYEQYF.

The chain combines TRBV12-3 or TRBV12-4 with TRBJ2-2; 7 nucleotides line up with TRBD1. V was clipped by 6 bases and J by 6 bases; unmatched bases: 7. The CDR3 sequence is 14 residues long. CDR3 nucleotides: TGTGCCAGCAGCTACAGGGGATGGGCCGGGGAGCTGTTTTTT. Translated: CASSYRGWAGELFF.

This clonotype was counted once. Possible read error: a much larger clone is one base away. V gene TRBV30 combines with J gene TRBJ2-7; D gene unclear. Germline CDR1 is GTSNPN and CDR2 is SVGIG (reference sequence). V shed 8 bases and J shed 2 bases, with 13 bases lying between them. CDR3 size: 12 residues. The DNA for the CDR3 is TGTGCCGTAAGGAGTGGGGCCTACGAGCAGTACTTC. This codes for CAVRSGAYEQYF. Filled out from reference TRBV30 and TRBJ2-7, the complete variable domain reads SQTIHQWPATLVQPVGSPLSLECTVEGTSNPNLYWYRQAAGRGLQLLFYSVGIGQISSEVPQNLSASRPQDRQFILSSKKLLLSDSGFYLCAVRSGAYEQYFGPGTRLTVT.

This clonotype was recorded a few times. The rearrangement joins TRBV6-1 to TRBJ2-4; maybe TRBD1 (5 bases). The J call may be wrong; the DNA end is better matched by TRBJ2-7. The germline gives CDR1 MNHNS, CDR2 SASEGT. This CDR3 has 13 residues. The CDR3 reads CASNRTPSYEQYF. CDR3 coding DNA: TGTGCCAGCAACAGGACACCGAGCTACGAGCAGTACTTC.

This clonotype was seen only once. This sequence joins TRBV20-1 and TRBJ2-7; 7 bases line up with TRBD2. The assigned J gene may be wrong: the sequence end matches TRBJ2-5 better. Germline V gene data show CDR1 as DFQATT and CDR2 as SNEGSKA (reference sequence). The CDR3 is 16 amino acids. The CDR3 DNA reads as TGCAGTGCTAGGGGAAACTCGGGAGGCATGCAAGAGACCCAGTACTTC. Amino acid sequence: CSARGNSGGMQETQYF.

This clonotype has just a few counts. The chain uses TRBV24-1 and TRBJ2-3, with D hard to call. The germline V and J ends were trimmed by 8 bases and 2 bases, with 7 bases remaining between them. The germline CDR1 and CDR2 sequences are KGHDR and SFDVKD. CDR3 size: 12 residues. The CDR3 protein is CATTDLTDTQYF. The DNA of the CDR3 is TGTGCCACCACGGACCTCACAGATACGCAGTATTTT.

V and J are TRBV9 and TRBJ2-1; 7 bases match TRBD2. Germline V gives CDR1 SGDLS, CDR2 YYNGEE. This CDR3 has 15 residues. The V segment lost 4 bases and the J segment 7 bases; nucleotides outside the gene matches: 11. The CDR3 loop reads CASSPSGGGPNEQFF. The CDR3 DNA reads as TGTGCCAGCAGCCCCTCGGGGGGAGGGCCAAATGAGCAGTTCTTC.

The V and J genes are TRBV13 and TRBJ1-1; perhaps TRBD1 as D (5 bases). V gave up 5 bases and J gave up 3 bases, with 13 bases separating them. The germline CDR1 and CDR2 sequences are PRHDT and FYEKMQ (reference sequence). The CDR3 consists of 14 residues. The CDR3 spells CASSQRGRYTEAFF. The CDR3 DNA follows: TGTGCCAGCAGCCAGAGGGGACGGTACACTGAAGCTTTCTTT.

This clonotype came up many times. The V gene is TRBV6-5, the J gene TRBJ2-7; 9 bases map to TRBD2. Germline CDR1 reads MNHEY; CDR2 reads SVGAGI. Trimming at V came to 5 bases and at J to 8 bases, leaving 7 bases not matched to a gene. The CDR3 contains 13 residues. CDR3 coding DNA: TGTGCCAGCAGTGTTAGCGGGAGACCTCAGCAGTACTTC. Protein sequence: CASSVSGRPQQYF.

The rearrangement links TRBV4-1 to TRBJ2-3; 10 positions agree with TRBD2. V shed 3 bases and J 0 bases; nucleotides not matched to a gene: 6. CDR1 and CDR2 from the germline V gene are MGHRA and YSYEKL. The CDR3 consists of 17 residues. The CDR3 nucleotides read TGCGCCAGCAGCCAGAACCTAGCGGGGGCTAGCACAGATACGCAGTATTTT. This sequence encodes CASSQNLAGASTDTQYF.

The chain recombines TRBV30 with TRBJ2-5; maybe TRBD2 (6 bases). Germline values: CDR1 GTSNPN, CDR2 SVGIG (reference sequence). V lost 3 bases and J lost 11, with 19 bases in between. CDR3 length: 13 residues. CDR3 region: CAWRSAGNNEQYF. The CDR3 DNA is TGTGCCTGGAGATCGGCGGGGAACAATGAGCAGTACTTC.

The genes are TRBV9 and TRBJ2-7; 7 nucleotides align to TRBD2. CDR3 length equals 17 residues. CDR1 is SGDLS and CDR2 is YYNGEE in the germline V gene. V was pared by 0 bases and J by 0 bases, with 9 bases of the junction left unmatched. The CDR3: CASSVEEEAGSSYEQYF. Written as DNA, the CDR3 is TGTGCCAGCAGCGTAGAGGAGGAAGCGGGGAGCTCCTACGAGCAGTACTTC.

J is TRBJ2-7 and V is TRBV7-6; tentative D call: TRBD1 (5 bases). V was shortened by 2 bases and J by 6 bases, with 20 bases between the two germline ends. The CDR3 extends over 16 amino acids. CDR1 and CDR2 from the germline V gene are SGHVS and FNYEAQ. CDR3 DNA sequence: TGTGCCAGCAGCTTAAGACAGTCCTTCCCCTTCCGCGAGCAGTACTTC. Translated, it gives CASSLRQSFPFREQYF.

The genes are TRBV20-1 and TRBJ2-7, with a tentative D call TRBD1 (5 bases). The V gene lost 5 bases and the J gene lost 0 bases, with 11 bases spanning the gap. The CDR3 length is 13 residues. Germline V gives CDR1 DFQATT, CDR2 SNEGSKA (reference sequence). The CDR3, as DNA: TGCAGTGCTCCGGACAAGAGCTCCTACGAGCAGTACTTC. Amino acid sequence: CSAPDKSSYEQYF.

This clonotype was seen a few times. This sequence joins TRBV15 and TRBJ2-3; D could derive from TRBD1 or TRBD2 (5 bases each). From germline, CDR1 is LNHNV and CDR2 YYDKDF (reference sequence). The CDR3 loop spans 13 amino acids. V was clipped by 1 base and J by 4 bases, with 6 bases between them. Written as DNA, the CDR3 is TGTGCCACCAGCAGAGGAGGGGCAGATACGCAGTATTTT. It translates to CATSRGGADTQYF.

V gene TRBV4-1 combines with J gene TRBJ2-7; TRBD2 agrees at 10 bases. Germline-derived CDR1 and CDR2 are MGHRA and YSYEKL. There are 15 residues in the CDR3. Germline trimming cut 4 bases from V and 6 bases from J; bases unmatched to any gene: 9. The CDR3 DNA follows: TGCGCCAGCAGCCCGCCGAGCGGGAGGGTAGGCGAGCAGTACTTC. Translating gives CASSPPSGRVGEQYF.

The V gene is TRBV5-1, the J gene TRBJ2-1; no clear D. The V gene's germline CDR1 is SGHRS and CDR2 YFSETQ. With 5 bases removed from V and 0 bases from J, the gap between germline ends came to 9 bases. The CDR3 consists of 14 residues. In nucleotides, the CDR3 is TGCGCCAGCAGGGTCACCAGCTCCTACAATGAGCAGTTCTTC. Protein sequence: CASRVTSSYNEQFF.

V and J are TRBV29-1 and TRBJ2-1; possible D gene TRBD2, 5 bases. The last part of the DNA fits TRBJ2-7 better; the J call may be wrong. The CDR3 sequence is 14 residues long. Germline V gives CDR1 SQVTM, CDR2 ANQGSEA. For the CDR3, the DNA is TGCAGCGTCGCCGGGCGGCGGGCCTACAATGAGCAGTACTTC. Protein product: CSVAGRRAYNEQYF.

The rearrangement uses TRBV4-2 and TRBJ1-4, with unresolved D. Germline V lookup: CDR1 LGHNA, CDR2 YNFKEQ. Trimming removed 4 bases at V and 2 bases at J, with 14 bases between. CDR3 size: 16 residues. The CDR3 spells CASSPVGSTTNEKLFF. CDR3 DNA sequence: TGTGCCAGCAGCCCCGTAGGGAGTACCACTAATGAAAAACTGTTTTTT.

V gene TRBV11-2 combines with J gene TRBJ2-7, with 9 positions matching TRBD2. This CDR3 is 15 amino acids long. The V segment lost 1 base and the J segment 3 bases; nucleotides outside the gene matches: 4. CDR1 is SGHAT, CDR2 FQNNGV, per germline. In DNA, the CDR3 is TGTGCCAGCAGCTTAGCTAGCGGGGCCGTCTACGAGCAGTACTTC. Translated: CASSLASGAVYEQYF.

This clonotype was recorded only once. The rearrangement joins TRBV7-2 to TRBJ2-5; D might be TRBD1 (5 bases). The better agreement between TRBJ2-7 and the DNA end casts doubt on the J call. In germline, CDR1 is SGHTA, CDR2 FQGNSA. CDR3 length: 15 residues. CDR3 protein: CASSPTRQPPYEQYF. The CDR3 coding sequence is TGTGCCAGCAGCCCAACTCGACAGCCCCCCTACGAGCAGTACTTC.

The chain couples TRBV3-1 to TRBJ1-1; D is unclear. Germline-derived CDR1 and CDR2 are LGHDT and YNNKEL (reference sequence). CDR3 length equals 14 residues. V gave up 0 bases and J gave up 11 bases, with 16 bases separating them. CDR3 in DNA: TGTGCCAGCAGCCAAGATGGAATACAGATGAGGGCTTTCTTT. Translated, it gives CASSQDGIQMRAFF.

The chain employs TRBV28 and TRBJ2-5; D is unclear. CDR3 size: 15 residues. The germline V gene has CDR1 MDHEN and CDR2 SYDVKM. Trimming shortened V by 1 base and J by 2 bases, and 11 bases separated the two germline ends. The CDR3 DNA follows: TGTGCCAGCAGTTTATACACTTCCTCTCAAGAGACCCAGTACTTC. Protein: CASSLYTSSQETQYF.

V and J are TRBV20-1 and TRBJ1-5, with TRBD1 as a possible D gene (5 bases). V shed 6 bases and J shed 3 bases, with 9 bases lying between them. Germline V CDR1 and CDR2: DFQATT, SNEGSKA (reference sequence). The CDR3 consists of 12 residues. The CDR3 is CSAREHNQPQHF. CDR3 nucleotide sequence: TGCAGTGCCAGGGAGCACAATCAGCCCCAGCATTTT.

This clonotype was seen more than once but under ten times. The CDR3 here is CASSQDAGTKTQYF. The CDR3 DNA reads as TGCGCCAGCAGCCAAGATGCGGGGACGAAGACGCAGTATTTT. The chain couples TRBV4-1 to TRBJ2-3, with D possibly being TRBD2 (6 bases). The CDR3 consists of 14 residues. The germline V gene encodes CDR1 MGHRA and CDR2 YSYEKL. With 0 bases removed from V and 9 bases from J, the gap between germline ends came to 13 bases.

The chain uses TRBV5-1 and TRBJ2-3, with TRBD1 matching 7 bases. With V trimmed by 5 bases and J by 5 bases, 2 bases remained unmatched. This CDR3 contains 12 residues. Per germline, CDR1 SGHRS and CDR2 YFSETQ. The CDR3 here is CASRQGKDTQYF. In DNA form, the CDR3 reads TGCGCCAGCAGACAGGGGAAAGATACGCAGTATTTT. The full variable domain, with the rest looked up from reference TRBV5-1 and TRBJ2-3, is KAGVTQTPRYLIKTRGQQVTLSCSPISGHRSVSWYQQTPGQGLQFLFEYFSETQRNKGNFPGRFSGRQFSNSRSEMNVSTLELGDSALYLCASRQGKDTQYFGPGTRLTVL.

As for this clonotype: One end of the junction varies from germline; a read error may be responsible. The CDR3 sequence: CANKTFSQETQYF. The DNA for the CDR3 is TGCGCCAACAAGACCTTTTCTCAAGAGACCCAGTACTTC. V is TRBV25-1 and J is TRBJ2-5; D gene ambiguous. From germline, CDR1 is MGHDK and CDR2 SYGVNS. This CDR3 is 13 amino acids long.

This chain links TRBV20-1 with TRBJ1-5; the D gene is possibly TRBD1 (5 bases). The V end was cut by 6 bases, the J end by 0 bases, with 18 bases between. Germline-derived CDR1 and CDR2 are DFQATT and SNEGSKA (reference sequence). CDR3 length equals 16 residues. DNA for the CDR3: TGCAGTGCCGTCAACCGGGACTCAAATAGCAATCAGCCCCAGCATTTT. The encoded protein is CSAVNRDSNSNQPQHF.

This rearrangement joins TRBV20-1 to TRBJ1-1; D gene ambiguous. The CDR3 length is 14 residues. Germline V gene lookup returns CDR1 DFQATT and CDR2 SNEGSKA (reference sequence). V was cut by 4 bases and J by 1 base, with 13 bases left in between. CDR3 residues: CSAKPTRANTEAFF. CDR3 nucleotides: TGCAGTGCTAAACCGACAAGGGCGAACACTGAAGCTTTCTTT.

This clonotype was counted only a few times. The chain uses TRBV2 and TRBJ2-7; D may be TRBD2 (5 bases). Trimming removed 7 bases at V and 2 bases at J, with 15 bases between. Per germline, CDR1 SNHLY and CDR2 FYNNEI. The CDR3 contains 14 residues. CDR3 in DNA: TGTGCCAGCATGGAGGAAAGGCGGGCCTACGAGCAGTACTTC. Translation: CASMEERRAYEQYF.